There are many counts of the clone carrying this TCR beta chain. Its antigen is unknown. This entry is derived from a study of blood T cells in healthy people across ages. Study outcomes and limitations: Among T cells, TCR beta diversity per million cells dropped roughly linearly as age rose.

Combining a sample-barcoded 5' primer with a J-beta primer mix, a second PCR ran for about 7 to 11 cycles. TCRdb itself ran the 5' RACE reads through MiXCR, one entry per CDR3 protein. The sample has 650,000 to 800,000 distinct CDR3 sequences; under 45% are singletons. The CDR3 contains 15 residues. Germline V gene data show CDR1 as SGHTA and CDR2 as FQGNSA. V shed 5 bases, J shed 7 bases, and the junction held 14 bases outside the gene matches. The sample consisted of blood. The receptor was derived from a man aged 55-75 years in good health. The V call is TRBV7-2, the J call TRBJ2-7; 7 nucleotides match TRBD2. As DNA, the CDR3 is TGTGCCAGCAGCGACCGGGACTATCAGTCTTGGGAGCAGTACTTC. Residues: CASSDRDYQSWEQYF.